A single sample is the source of the 5 T cell receptor beta chains below, sequenced in a study of blood T cell repertoires in COVID-19. The table came from immunoSEQ multiplex PCR; TCRdb's copy has only in-frame clones and leaves some out. The table lists under 300,000 clones, 84% of them singletons, with approximately 1.4% in the top ten. The sequenced sample consisted of peripheral blood. These receptors came from a woman in her thirties or forties who had recovered from COVID-19.

The rearrangement uses TRBV27 and TRBJ1-3, with D possibly matching TRBD1 (5 bases). The germline V gene has CDR1 MNHEY and CDR2 SMNVEV (reference sequence). V shed 1 base and J shed 2 bases, with 9 bases lying between them. CDR3 size: 15 residues. The CDR3 spells CASSLLGEAGNTIYF. The CDR3 DNA sequence: TGTGCCAGCAGTTTATTAGGGGAGGCTGGAAACACCATATATTTT.

The J gene is TRBJ2-3, the V gene TRBV3-1 (or the pseudogene TRBV3-2); TRBD2 aligns across 13 bases. Looked up from germline, CDR1 is LGHDT and CDR2 is YNNKEL (reference sequence). V lost 3 bases to trimming and J lost 1 base; unmatched junction nucleotides: 4. This CDR3 contains 17 residues. CDR3 DNA sequence: TGTGCCAGCAGCCAGCGACTAGCGGGGGGCGGCACAGATACGCAGTATTTT. This encodes CASSQRLAGGGTDTQYF.

CDR3 sequence reads: CASSHGLLNSPLHF. The CDR3 coding sequence is TGTGCCAGCAGCCACGGACTGCTCAATTCACCCCTCCACTTT. The rearrangement links TRBV4-2 to TRBJ1-6; the D is unclear. The CDR3 sequence is 14 residues long. The germline CDR1 and CDR2 sequences are LGHNA and YNFKEQ. V was shortened by 3 bases and J by 7 bases, with 10 bases between the two germline ends.

The chain has TRBV28 and TRBJ1-5; TRBD1 matches at 8 bases. After removal of 1 base from V and 10 bases from J, the junction contained 6 bases not matched to a gene. This CDR3 region has 14 residues. Per germline, CDR1 MDHEN and CDR2 SYDVKM. Here the CDR3 reads CASSLFQGATPQHF. The CDR3, as DNA: TGTGCCAGCAGTTTATTCCAGGGGGCGACTCCCCAGCATTTT.

The genes are TRBV4-1 and TRBJ2-3; 8 nucleotides align to TRBD2. The CDR3 runs to 15 residues. In germline, CDR1 is MGHRA, CDR2 YSYEKL. The trim removed 4 bases at V and 0 bases at J, leaving 3 bases unmatched. The CDR3 protein is CASSRAGVSTDTQYF. The CDR3 nucleotides read TGCGCCAGCAGCCGAGCGGGGGTTAGCACAGATACGCAGTATTTT.